What follows are 17 T cell receptor beta chains derived from one specimen sequenced in a study of cytomegalovirus exposure and HLA in healthy donors. PCR amplification relied on 60 Vbeta primers (plus 13 Jbeta primers). Clones were read by immunoSEQ multiplex PCR, and TCRdb kept only the in-frame ones, dropping some. Here the sample table reports around 29,000 clones. Sequenced sample: PBMCs. The receptors come from a man between 25 and 39 years old in good health and CMV-seronegative.

The rearrangement joins TRBV7-8 to TRBJ1-3; TRBD1 aligns across 7 bases. Per the germline V gene, CDR1 is SGHVS and CDR2 is FQNEAQ. The V segment lost 4 bases and the J segment 7 bases; nucleotides outside the gene matches: 7. This CDR3 region has 14 residues. The CDR3 region has the DNA TGTGCCAGCAGCTCGGACAGGTTTATTAACACCATATATTTT. Amino acid sequence: CASSSDRFINTIYF.

Here the CDR3 reads CASSLRTGSTDTQYF. CDR3 DNA sequence: TGCGCCAGCAGCCTAAGGACAGGGAGCACAGATACGCAGTATTTT. This chain joins TRBV5-1 and TRBJ2-3; 8 bases agree with TRBD1. Germline-derived CDR1 and CDR2 are SGHRS and YFSETQ. The J segment lost 0 bases and the V segment lost 4 bases, leaving 4 bases of the junction unmatched. This CDR3 contains 15 residues.

The rearrangement links TRBV5-4 to TRBJ1-1, with D tentatively TRBD1 (6 bases). CDR1 SGHNT and CDR2 YYREEE come from the germline V gene (reference sequence). The ends were cut back, 7 bases at V and 1 base at J, with 17 bases in the middle. The CDR3 totals 15 residues. The CDR3 DNA reads as TGTGCCAGCGCGGTAGCACAGGGACCGAACACTGAAGCTTTCTTT. Its translation is CASAVAQGPNTEAFF.

The V gene is TRBV4-3, the J gene TRBJ2-1; 9 bases fit TRBD2. Per germline, CDR1 LGHNA and CDR2 YSLEER. The CDR3 has 17 residues. V lost 0 bases, J lost 4 bases, and 7 bases stayed unmatched. CDR3 DNA sequence: TGCGCCAGCAGCCAAGATGTGGGTAGCGGGAGATACAATGAGCAGTTCTTC. It translates to CASSQDVGSGRYNEQFF.

The chain recombines TRBV29-1 with TRBJ1-2, with 7 positions matching TRBD1. Germline V lookup: CDR1 SQVTM, CDR2 ANQGSEA. This CDR3 is 13 amino acids long. The V and J ends lost 7 bases and 8 bases, in that order; junction bases with no gene match: 13. The CDR3 is CSARPSDRDGYTF. DNA of the CDR3: TGCAGCGCCCGGCCCAGTGACAGGGACGGCTACACCTTC.

J is TRBJ2-5 and V is TRBV15, with D possibly being TRBD2 (5 bases). Germline lookup yields CDR1 LNHNV and CDR2 YYDKDF (reference sequence). Trimming removed 3 bases at V and 5 bases at J, with 7 bases between. This CDR3 spans 12 amino acids. The CDR3 DNA is TGTGCCACCAGCAGGGCGGGTGAGACCCAGTACTTC. As protein: CATSRAGETQYF.

The rearrangement joins TRBV7-8 to TRBJ2-1; TRBD1 might be the D (6 bases). The germline V gene has CDR1 SGHVS and CDR2 FQNEAQ. The length of the CDR3 is 14 residues. V was trimmed by 8 bases and J by 7 bases, leaving 18 bases between them. In DNA, the CDR3 is TGTGCCAGCCATAGCATGGGGGCCAGGAATGAGCAGTTCTTC. Translated: CASHSMGARNEQFF. Full variable domain (remainder filled in from reference TRBV7-8 and TRBJ2-1): GAGVSQSPRYKVAKRGQDVALRCDPISGHVSLFWYQQALGQGPEFLTYFQNEAQLDKSGLPSDRFFAERPEGSVSTLKIQRTQQEDSAVYLCASHSMGARNEQFFGPGTRLTVL.

The chain carries TRBV7-9 and TRBJ1-2; D is perhaps TRBD1 (5 bases). This CDR3 spans 11 amino acids. V was cut by 5 bases and J by 6 bases, with 7 bases left in between. In germline, CDR1 is SEHNR, CDR2 FQNEAQ (reference sequence). CDR3 sequence: CASSRRDGYTF. The CDR3 bases are TGTGCCAGCAGCCGCAGGGATGGCTACACCTTC.

V is TRBV5-1 and J is TRBJ1-1; TRBD1 aligns across 7 bases. The CDR3 contains 16 residues. CDR1 is SGHRS, CDR2 YFSETQ, per germline. The J segment lost 2 bases and the V segment lost 3 bases, leaving 10 bases of the junction unmatched. This chain's CDR3 is CASSSGQTTVNTEAFF. CDR3 bases: TGCGCCAGCAGCTCGGGACAGACAACGGTTAACACTGAAGCTTTCTTT.

This chain links TRBV29-1 with TRBJ1-2, with 9 bases matching TRBD1. With 6 bases clipped from V and 6 bases from J, the junction kept 8 bases outside the gene matches. The CDR3 is made up of 13 amino acids. Germline-derived CDR1 and CDR2 are SQVTM and ANQGSEA. The CDR3 is CSVGTGWTNGYTF. In nucleotides, the CDR3 is TGCAGCGTCGGGACAGGGTGGACAAATGGCTACACCTTC.

V gene TRBV12-2 combines with J gene TRBJ2-7; the D call of TRBD2 is as the table states it, not checked on the DNA. TRBV12-2 is annotated as a pseudogene. There are 16 residues in the CDR3. Written as DNA, the CDR3 is TGTGCAAGTCGCTTAGCGAGGGGACTAGAAAACTACGAGCAGTACTTC. Amino acid sequence: CASRLARGLENYEQYF.

The chain recombines TRBV9 with TRBJ1-2; 11 positions agree with TRBD1. The CDR3 is made up of 12 amino acids. Germline V gene sequence: CDR1 SGDLS, CDR2 YYNGEE. The junction had 2 bases not matched to a gene; V was cut back by 6 bases and J by 7 bases. The CDR3 DNA reads as TGTGCCAGCAAGGACAGGGGGCTTGGCTACACCTTC. It codes for CASKDRGLGYTF.

The chain is built from TRBV6-1 and TRBJ2-7; weak D call: TRBD2 (5 bases). Trimming took 0 bases from V and 3 from J, leaving 9 bases between them. From germline, CDR1 is MNHNS and CDR2 SASEGT. The CDR3 spans 14 residues. DNA of the CDR3: TGTGCCAGCAGTGAAGCGCACGGGGTCTACGAGCAGTACTTC. Translation gives CASSEAHGVYEQYF.

The chain employs TRBV10-1 and TRBJ1-5; 11 nucleotides match TRBD1. The CDR3 contains 19 residues. After removal of 2 bases from V and 0 bases from J, the junction contained 9 bases not matched to a gene. Germline values: CDR1 WNHNN, CDR2 SYGVQD (reference sequence). The CDR3 nucleotides are TGCGCCAGCAGTGAGGTGGGACAGGGGGACCTTAATAGCAATCAGCCCCAGCATTTT. Its protein product is CASSEVGQGDLNSNQPQHF.

The V gene is TRBV28, the J gene TRBJ1-4; 8 positions agree with TRBD1. V lost 3 bases, J lost 7 bases, and 7 bases stayed unmatched. The CDR3 consists of 15 residues. Germline values: CDR1 MDHEN, CDR2 SYDVKM. The CDR3 loop reads CASSFRFRGPEKLFF. The CDR3 DNA is TGTGCCAGCAGTTTTAGGTTCAGGGGGCCTGAAAAACTGTTTTTT. Full variable domain (missing parts from reference TRBV28 and TRBJ1-4): DVKVTQSSRYLVKRTGEKVFLECVQDMDHENMFWYRQDPGLGLRLIYFSYDVKMKEKGDIPEGYSVSREKKERFSLILESASTNQTSMYLCASSFRFRGPEKLFFGSGTQLSVL.

The chain uses TRBV7-9 and TRBJ1-2; D not certain. The V end lost 5 bases, the J end lost 2 bases, and 3 bases lay between the germline ends. Germline V gene data show CDR1 as SEHNR and CDR2 as FQNEAQ (reference sequence). This CDR3 comprises 11 residues. The CDR3 region is CASSENYGYTF. In nucleotides, the CDR3 is TGTGCCAGCAGCGAGAACTATGGCTACACCTTC.

The chain links TRBV6-1 to TRBJ1-1; the D gene is possibly TRBD1 (5 bases). The ends were cut back, 6 bases at V and 13 bases at J, with 24 bases in the middle. This CDR3 has 14 amino acids. Germline CDR1 is MNHNS and CDR2 is SASEGT. Written as DNA, the CDR3 is TGTGCCAGCAGGGCCGGGGGGACGGGAATACGGCGTTTCTTT. Its translation: CASRAGGTGIRRFF.